The 7 T cell receptor beta chains presented below share a single source sample, sequenced in a study of blood T cells in healthy people across ages. A sample-barcoded 5' primer and a J-beta primer mix were used in a second PCR of roughly 7 to 11 cycles. Each CDR3 protein gets one entry after TCRdb re-called the 5' RACE reads with MiXCR. The repertoire holds over a million distinct CDR3 sequences, with roughly 64% as singletons. Specimen: blood. The receptors were gathered from a man between 18 and 35 years old in good health.

V gene TRBV9 combines with J gene TRBJ2-3; 7 nucleotides line up with TRBD1. The CDR3 loop spans 15 amino acids. J lost 2 bases, V lost 3 bases, and 6 bases had no gene match. Germline V lookup: CDR1 SGDLS, CDR2 YYNGEE. The CDR3 spells CASSDRQGTTDTQYF. For the CDR3, the DNA is TGTGCCAGCAGCGATCGACAGGGAACCACAGATACGCAGTATTTT. The full variable domain, rest sourced from reference TRBV9 and TRBJ2-3, is DSGVTQTPKHLITATGQRVTLRCSPRSGDLSVYWYQQSLDQGLQFLIQYYNGEERAKGNILERFSAQQFPDLHSELNLSSLELGDSALYFCASSDRQGTTDTQYFGPGTRLTVL.

This chain links TRBV23-1 with TRBJ2-1, with no clear D. TRBV23-1 is treated as an ORF (open reading frame) with a function not yet certain. V lost 4 bases to trimming and J lost 15 bases, with 13 bases between them. This CDR3 is built from 11 residues. The CDR3 is CASSLDRIGFF. CDR3 nucleotide sequence: TGCGCCAGCAGTCTGGACCGAATCGGGTTCTTC.

This clonotype showed up many times. The chain joins TRBV14 to TRBJ2-5; no definite D call. The CDR3 is 16 residues long. Deletions cut 4 bases from V and 4 bases from J, with 19 bases between. Germline V gene lookup returns CDR1 SGHDN and CDR2 FVKESK. CDR3 protein: CASSPQREPPIETQYF. The CDR3 DNA reads as TGTGCCAGCAGCCCACAAAGGGAACCCCCTATAGAGACCCAGTACTTC.

The chain has TRBV6-1 and TRBJ2-3; 9 bases map to TRBD2. The CDR3 extends over 17 amino acids. V lost 4 bases, J lost 2 bases, and 10 bases stayed unmatched. Germline values: CDR1 MNHNS, CDR2 SASEGT. CDR3 loop: CASSARGSGGPTDTQYF. The CDR3 nucleotides read TGTGCCAGCAGTGCCAGAGGTAGCGGGGGCCCCACAGATACGCAGTATTTT.

CDR3 residues: CASSSGTAEQYF. CDR3 nucleotides: TGTGCCAGCAGCTCGGGGACTGCCGAGCAGTACTTC. The chain combines TRBV3-1 with TRBJ2-4, with a tentative D call TRBD2 (6 bases). The J call may be mistaken, given a closer DNA end match to TRBJ2-7. The length of the CDR3 is 12 residues. In germline, CDR1 is LGHDT, CDR2 YNNKEL (reference sequence).

The chain is built from TRBV27 and TRBJ2-2, with TRBD1 matching 7 bases. With V trimmed by 4 bases and J by 0 bases, 2 bases remained unmatched. The CDR3 contains 15 residues. Germline V CDR1 and CDR2: MNHEY, SMNVEV (reference sequence). The CDR3 region has the DNA TGTGCCAGCAGTTGGACAGGTTCGAACACCGGGGAGCTGTTTTTT. Amino acids: CASSWTGSNTGELFF.

This clonotype was counted between two and nine times. This sequence joins TRBV5-1 and TRBJ2-1; tentatively, D is TRBD1 or TRBD2 (5 bases each). The CDR3 length is 14 residues. V was pared by 4 bases and J by 2 bases, with 10 bases between. CDR1 is SGHRS, CDR2 YFSETQ, per germline. In DNA form, the CDR3 reads TGCGCCAGCAGCATGGGACCACCCTACAATGAGCAGTTCTTC. Amino acid sequence: CASSMGPPYNEQFF.